This T cell receptor (beta chain) originates from a study (dated by TCRdb to about 2015). Background on the whole study: The study tested whether tumor-infiltrating Tregs in breast cancer are recruited from blood Tregs or converted in situ from other CD4+ T cell subsets. Points the paper makes about the study in general: Rather than covering whole repertoires, validation in the larger cohort was restricted to a single TCR beta V-J rearrangement. The greatest overlap of tumor-infiltrating Treg TCR alpha and beta sequences was with tumor naive CD4+ T cells, followed next by blood naive CD4+ T cells. In terms of TCR gene usage, tumor memory CD4+ T cells clustered together with blood and lymph node memory CD4+ cells, as well as with lymph node naive CD4+ cells.

Cells that were CD4+CD25+CD127-/low were the ones isolated as Tregs. Tregs, naive and memory CD4+ T cells from tumor, blood and ipsilateral draining lymph nodes of five breast cancer patients underwent full-length TCR alpha and beta sequencing. Tumor tissue and lymph nodes from ipsilateral axillary dissection were perfused with PBS, minced and digested with collagenase I and hyaluronidase. Mononuclear cells from lymph nodes or approximately 50 ml of peripheral blood were isolated by Ficoll density gradient centrifugation. A purity exceeding 90% was confirmed by FACS for the sorted cell populations. This clonotype is medium-sized (0.01 to 0.1%) in terms of sample share. It lacks a known antigen. Base quality data are lacking; no much larger clone is found one base away. Amplification of full-length TCR variable regions was done by 5' RACE PCR using constant-region reverse primers, and this step was followed by semi-nested PCR with Nested Universal Primer A. The ReliaPrep RNA Cell Miniprep System was used to extract total RNA, which was then reverse transcribed into 5'RACE-ready cDNA with the SMARTer RACE 5'/3' Kit. Full-length TCR alpha and beta libraries were barcoded with multiplex adaptors and sequenced on an Illumina MiSeq. The authors processed their data as follows. Sequencing data were pooled across the five patients for each of nine subset-tissue groups and compared by unsupervised clustering of TCR gene usage. Repertoire similarity was calculated with the Morisita-Horn index, weighting shared sequences by their contribution to each repertoire. TCRdb's own reprocessing of the public reads used fastp at Q25 and MiXCR and kept productive beta chains. A single entry per CDR3 protein holds the most common genes and DNA from its merged rows. The V and J calls come from TCRdb's annotation, not from the publication. The sample includes some 11,000 distinct CDR3 sequences, with under 35% observed a single time. Of the sample, 2.5% to 3% is held by the ten largest clones.

From the germline V gene, CDR1 is SGHRS and CDR2 is YFSETQ. Trimming costs V 3 bases and J 8 bases, and their ends lie 12 bases apart. CDR3 length: 13 amino acids, cysteine to phenylalanine. The CDR3 DNA has 39 bases and is translated from base 1. The rearrangement combines TRBV5-1 with TRBJ2-1; the D gene is not confidently resolved. Input material: Tregs sorted from a lymph node. The sequence was obtained from a female donor with breast cancer. This receptor carries the CDR3 CASSSVGVHEQFF. The DNA reads as follows: TGCGCCAGCAGCTCAGTCGGAGTCCATGAGCAGTTCTTC.